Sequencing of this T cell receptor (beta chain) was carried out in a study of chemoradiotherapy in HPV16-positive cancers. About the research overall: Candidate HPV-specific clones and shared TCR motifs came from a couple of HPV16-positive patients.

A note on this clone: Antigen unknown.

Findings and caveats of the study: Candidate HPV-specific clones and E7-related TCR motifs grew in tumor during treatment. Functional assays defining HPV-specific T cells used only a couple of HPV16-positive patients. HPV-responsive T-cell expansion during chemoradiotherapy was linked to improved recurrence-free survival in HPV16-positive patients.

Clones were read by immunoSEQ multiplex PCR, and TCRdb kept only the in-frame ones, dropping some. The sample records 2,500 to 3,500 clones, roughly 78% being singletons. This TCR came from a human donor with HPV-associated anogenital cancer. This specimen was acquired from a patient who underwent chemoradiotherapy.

The CDR3 DNA sequence: TGTGCCAGCAGCCGCCAGCCTGGGGACAGGGGGCGCACCGGGGAGCTGTTTTTT. This codes for CASSRQPGDRGRTGELFF. The chain employs TRBV28 and TRBJ2-2, with TRBD1 matching over 12 bases. V was pared by 6 bases and J by 4 bases, with 12 bases of the junction left unmatched. The CDR3 length is 18 residues. Germline lookup yields CDR1 MDHEN and CDR2 SYDVKM. Full variable domain (rest looked up from reference TRBV28 and TRBJ2-2): DVKVTQSSRYLVKRTGEKVFLECVQDMDHENMFWYRQDPGLGLRLIYFSYDVKMKEKGDIPEGYSVSREKKERFSLILESASTNQTSMYLCASSRQPGDRGRTGELFFGEGSRLTVL.